Included here is one T cell receptor (beta chain) sequence, with context. This entry is derived from a study of beta chain features in type 1 diabetes. This CDR3 has 13 amino acids. V gave up 6 bases and J gave up 4 bases, with 12 bases separating them. Per germline, CDR1 SNHLY and CDR2 FYNNEI. Reverse transcribing all isolated RNA meant expressed TCRB transcripts were sequenced. The repertoire was sequenced with immunoSEQ multiplex PCR; TCRdb's copy has only in-frame clones and lacks some. Here the sample spans roughly 450,000 clones, roughly 13% being singletons. This chain connects TRBV2 to TRBJ1-2; possible D gene TRBD1, 6 bases. The receptor was derived from a man aged 30 to 39 in good health. Sequencing was carried out using naive CD4+ T cells from blood. CDR3 coding DNA: TGTGCCAGCAGCCTGGACAGAGCCTATGGCTACACCTTC. Translating it yields CASSLDRAYGYTF.